This T cell receptor (beta chain) was found in a study of OX40 agonist ivuxolimab in advanced cancers. Using immunoSEQ multiplex PCR, the repertoire was profiled, and TCRdb retains in-frame clones only, with some absent. The table has some 41,000 clones, approximately 87% seen once; the top ten hold about a third. The CDR3 runs 16 residues. The junction had 11 bases not matched to a gene; V was cut back by 5 bases and J by 8 bases. Germline CDR1 MGHRA, CDR2 YSYEKL. This receptor was taken from an adult with an advanced solid tumor such as melanoma, head and neck, liver or kidney cancer. V gene TRBV4-1 combines with J gene TRBJ2-1; 11 positions agree with TRBD2. This specimen consisted of CD4+ or CD8+ T cells sorted from blood, obtained in a trial of the OX40 agonist ivuxolimab. CDR3 in DNA: TGCGCCAGCAGCGAAATGGGGCTAGCGGGGGGAGATGAGCAGTTCTTC. Amino acid sequence: CASSEMGLAGGDEQFF.